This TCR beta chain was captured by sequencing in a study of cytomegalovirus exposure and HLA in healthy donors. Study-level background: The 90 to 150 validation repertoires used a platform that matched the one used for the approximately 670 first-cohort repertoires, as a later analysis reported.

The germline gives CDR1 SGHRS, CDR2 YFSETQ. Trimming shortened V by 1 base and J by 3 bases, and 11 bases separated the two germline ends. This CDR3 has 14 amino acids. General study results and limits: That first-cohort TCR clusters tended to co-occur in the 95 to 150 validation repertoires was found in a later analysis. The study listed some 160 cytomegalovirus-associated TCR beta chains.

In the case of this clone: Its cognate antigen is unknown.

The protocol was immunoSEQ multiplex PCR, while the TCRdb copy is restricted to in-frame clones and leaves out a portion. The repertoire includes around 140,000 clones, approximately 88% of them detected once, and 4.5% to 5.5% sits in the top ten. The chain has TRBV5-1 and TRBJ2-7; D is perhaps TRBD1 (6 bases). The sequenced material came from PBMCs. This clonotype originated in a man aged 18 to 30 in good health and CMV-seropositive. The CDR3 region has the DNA TGCGCCAGCAGCTTGTGGACAGTTTACTACGAGCAGTACTTC. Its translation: CASSLWTVYYEQYF.